This record concerns one T cell receptor beta chain sequence. Its specificity is not known. The record originates from a study of beta chain features in type 1 diabetes. Study observations and caveats: Across all four CD4+ subsets, people with type 1 diabetes showed modestly shorter TCRB CDR3s. Type 1 diabetes patients showed fewer insertions and more deletions at VDJ junctions.

This CDR3 spans 11 amino acids. V was trimmed by 5 bases and J by 2 bases, leaving 4 bases between them. The germline V gene has CDR1 SEHNR and CDR2 FQNEAQ (reference sequence). TCRB transcripts that were expressed got sequenced, as all of the isolated RNA had been reverse transcribed. Data came from immunoSEQ multiplex PCR; TCRdb stores just in-frame clones and leaves some out. The table lists some 200,000 clones, around 15% of them singletons. The TCR was taken from a man aged 30-40 years with type 1 diabetes. The chain uses TRBV7-9 and TRBJ2-7; D is unclear. Sequencing used naive CD4+ T cells from blood. The CDR3 sequence: CASSETYEQYF. The CDR3 bases are TGTGCCAGCAGCGAAACCTACGAGCAGTACTTC.